A selection of T cell receptor beta chains follows, all from one sample in a study of cytomegalovirus exposure and HLA in healthy donors. The data were produced by immunoSEQ multiplex PCR, yet TCRdb's version contains in-frame clones alone and is incomplete. The data show 81,000 or so clones, with 62% seen just once and around 5% held by the top ten. Sequencing was carried out using PBMCs. Receptors originate from a woman aged 25 to 45 in good health and CMV-seropositive. CDR3s include the opening cysteine and the closing phenylalanine or tryptophan. The order of the fields is J gene, V gene, CDR3 protein.

J: TRBJ2-7
V: TRBV13
CDR3: CASSLSGQTYEQYF

J: TRBJ2-3
V: TRBV7-8
CDR3: CASSLGRGGGARDTQYF

J: TRBJ2-7
V: TRBV4-3
CDR3: CASSQEKSYYEQYF

J: TRBJ2-5
V: TRBV5-1
CDR3: CASSLGQLLLETQYF

J: TRBJ1-4
V: TRBV5-5
CDR3: CASSSTGLANEKLFF

J: TRBJ2-1
V: TRBV2
CDR3: CASSEALAFVQFF

J: TRBJ1-4
V: TRBV5-6
CDR3: CASTLGQGNEKLFF

J: TRBJ2-2
V: TRBV5-1
CDR3: CASSLGHRDVNTGELFF

J: TRBJ1-1
V: TRBV10-2
CDR3: CASMTGDLTEAFF

J: TRBJ1-1
V: TRBV6-1
CDR3: CAILSGGYTEAFF

J: TRBJ2-5
V: TRBV6-6
CDR3: CASSQQGGETQYF

J: TRBJ1-6
V: TRBV6-6
CDR3: CASSYRAPGSPLHF

J: TRBJ2-3
V: TRBV29-1
CDR3: CSVGGAGGGQADTQYF

J: TRBJ2-7
V: TRBV7-8
CDR3: CASSQLGGAYYEQYF

J: TRBJ2-3
V: TRBV7-2
CDR3: CASSPGLRGGRTDTQYF

J: TRBJ1-5
V: TRBV4-3
CDR3: CASSQDRDRVNQPQHF

J: TRBJ2-7
V: TRBV11-2
CDR3: CASSLGSGGPEQYF

J: TRBJ1-1
V: TRBV7-9
CDR3: CASNGLGTEAFF

J: TRBJ2-7
V: TRBV6-6
CDR3: CASSRGDTSYEQYF

J: TRBJ1-4
V: TRBV2
CDR3: CASRMLATNEKLFF

J: TRBJ1-6
V: TRBV19
CDR3: CASRVATGFNSPLHF

J: TRBJ1-4
V: TRBV12-5
CDR3: CASGPGQGGVNEKLFF

J: TRBJ1-2
V: TRBV9
CDR3: CASSVRQGEGYTF

J: TRBJ1-4
V: TRBV5-4
CDR3: CASSPGSGALREKLFF

J: TRBJ2-5
V: TRBV6-5
CDR3: CASSYGGTGIETQYF

J: TRBJ1-1
V: TRBV5-1
CDR3: CASSDQGGWTEAFF

J: TRBJ1-5
V: TRBV6-6
CDR3: CASRQTGGDNQPQHF

J: TRBJ1-6
V: TRBV6-5
CDR3: CASSQGTDNSPLHF

J: TRBJ2-5
V: TRBV7-2
CDR3: CASSLGGRGETQYF

J: TRBJ1-1
V: TRBV28
CDR3: CASSFSLANEAFF

J: TRBJ2-2
V: TRBV15
CDR3: CATSREAGMYTGELFF

J: TRBJ2-2
V: TRBV5-6
CDR3: CASIKRGAILTGELFF

J: TRBJ2-7
V: TRBV7-9
CDR3: CASSLANLTSRGMEQYF

J: TRBJ2-3
V: TRBV5-1
CDR3: CASSLHSTDTQYF

J: TRBJ2-5
V: TRBV19
CDR3: CASSIGGKETQYF

J: TRBJ1-1
V: TRBV29-1
CDR3: CSAGGIMNTEAFF

J: TRBJ2-2
V: TRBV5-1
CDR3: CASSSGTTNTGELFF

J: TRBJ1-1
V: TRBV4-3
CDR3: CASSPTRVNTEAFF

J: TRBJ1-2
V: TRBV4-2
CDR3: CASSQPNGARDGYTF

J: TRBJ1-2
V: TRBV14
CDR3: CASSQGQTYGYTF

J: TRBJ2-1
V: TRBV4-1
CDR3: CASSQERLAGIDEQFF